Given below is one T cell receptor (beta chain) in context. The entry originates in a study of tumor-infiltrating lymphocytes in primary liver carcinoma. Total RNA (roughly 0.45 ug) served as template for TCR beta cDNA synthesis primed by a constant-region primer. Libraries of TCR beta came from three nested multiplex PCR rounds with slightly modified ARM-PCR. Rounds one and two of PCR, each of around 11 cycles, were primed with TRBV1-TRBV30 forward primers and a C-beta reverse primer. In TCRdb, the multiplex PCR reads were re-called with MiXCR into one record per CDR3 protein. This repertoire shows approximately 100,000 distinct CDR3 sequences, around 73% found once; its top ten account for 9.5% to 15%. Joint extraction of RNA and DNA used roughly 18-34 mg of bulk tissue that was unsorted. From germline, CDR1 is MNHEY and CDR2 SVGAGI. With 8 bases removed from V and 5 bases from J, the gap between germline ends came to 15 bases. CDR3 length: 13 residues.

This sequence joins TRBV6-5 and TRBJ2-5; D not resolved. Sequences were obtained from liver tumor tissue from sampling region 2. Subset of the sample: tumor region T2, inferior pole. The source of this sequence is a woman aged 60 to 75 with primary liver carcinoma and hepatitis B virus infection. CDR3 in amino acids: CASVTAVGETQYF. The CDR3 DNA reads TGTGCCAGCGTCACCGCTGTGGGGGAGACCCAGTACTTC.